The 25 T cell receptor beta chains in this list originate from one sample, sequenced in a study of OX40 agonist ivuxolimab in advanced cancers. Data came from immunoSEQ multiplex PCR; TCRdb stores just in-frame clones and leaves some out. The sample contains tens of thousands of clones, over 70% of which appear only once. The sample was CD4+ or CD8+ T cells sorted from blood, taken in a trial of the OX40 agonist ivuxolimab. These receptors all stem from an adult with an advanced solid tumor such as melanoma, head and neck, liver or kidney cancer.

The chain links TRBV20-1 to TRBJ2-7; D ambiguous. The CDR3 extends over 11 amino acids. In germline, CDR1 is DFQATT, CDR2 SNEGSKA (reference sequence). The ends were cut back, 7 bases at V and 0 bases at J, with 7 bases in the middle. CDR3 DNA: TGCAGTGTCGGCATCTCCTACGAGCAGTACTTC. It codes for CSVGISYEQYF.

This clone occurred a few times. The chain has TRBV2 and TRBJ2-1; D may correspond to TRBD1 or TRBD2 (5 bases each). This CDR3 contains 15 residues. Trimming left V 5 bases short and J 2 bases short, with 13 bases between. The germline V gene encodes CDR1 SNHLY and CDR2 FYNNEI. CDR3 in DNA: TGTGCCAGCAGTCGTAGTCGGGGCCCCTACAATGAGCAGTTCTTC. Its translation is CASSRSRGPYNEQFF.

The rearrangement joins TRBV11-2 to TRBJ1-4; D is perhaps TRBD1 (5 bases). Trimming took 3 bases from V and 3 from J, leaving 11 bases between them. The CDR3 loop spans 15 amino acids. The germline V gene has CDR1 SGHAT and CDR2 FQNNGV. Written as DNA, the CDR3 is TGTGCCAGCAGCTTCTCAGGGAACCCTAATGAAAAACTGTTTTTT. As protein: CASSFSGNPNEKLFF.

The genes are TRBV29-1 and TRBJ1-2; 11 bases map to TRBD1. This CDR3 region has 12 residues. Germline lookup yields CDR1 SQVTM and CDR2 ANQGSEA. The junction had 3 bases not matched to a gene; V was cut back by 5 bases and J by 7 bases. The CDR3 here is CSVRTGGAGYTF. DNA of the CDR3: TGCAGCGTTAGGACAGGGGGCGCTGGCTACACCTTC.

The CDR3 DNA is TGTGCCAGCTCTACCTACAATGAGCAGTTCTTC. Amino acid sequence: CASSTYNEQFF. The chain uses TRBV28 and TRBJ2-1; D not certain. The germline V gene has CDR1 MDHEN and CDR2 SYDVKM. V was shortened by 8 bases and J by 2 bases, with 4 bases between the two germline ends. This CDR3 comprises 11 residues.

This rearrangement joins TRBV18 to TRBJ2-1; no definite D call. Trimming cost V 3 bases and J 4 bases, with 16 bases left between them. CDR1 is KGHSH, CDR2 LQKENI, per germline. The CDR3 is 16 residues long. The CDR3 reads CASSPVGSILYNEQFF. The CDR3 DNA reads as TGTGCCAGCTCACCTGTAGGGTCTATCCTTTACAATGAGCAGTTCTTC.

This clone has just one count. V gene TRBV7-6 combines with J gene TRBJ2-7, with a weak D call TRBD1 (6 bases). Germline-derived CDR1 and CDR2 are SGHVS and FNYEAQ. The CDR3 extends over 15 amino acids. The V end was cut by 4 bases, the J end by 4 bases, with 17 bases between. CDR3 sequence (DNA): TGTGCCAGCAGCTCCGGGACAAGGCCGGGGTACGAGCAGTACTTC. Its protein is CASSSGTRPGYEQYF.

The chain carries TRBV28 and TRBJ2-7; D is perhaps TRBD2 (6 bases). Trimming left V 7 bases short and J 3 bases short, with 19 bases between. The CDR3 has 15 amino acids. Germline V gene lookup returns CDR1 MDHEN and CDR2 SYDVKM. As DNA, the CDR3 is TGTGCCAGCACCCCAGGCGACTTGGGAGGCTACGAGCAGTACTTC. Protein: CASTPGDLGGYEQYF.

The chain couples TRBV5-1 to TRBJ1-1, with D perhaps matching TRBD1 (6 bases). Trimming pared 4 bases from V and 3 bases from J, leaving 16 bases between. The CDR3 is 15 amino acids. Germline V gives CDR1 SGHRS, CDR2 YFSETQ. The CDR3 here is CASSPWGRGDTEAFF. CDR3 nucleotides: TGCGCCAGCAGCCCCTGGGGGCGAGGGGACACTGAAGCTTTCTTT.

This chain connects TRBV2 to TRBJ2-5; D uncertain. The CDR3 is 14 residues long. The ends were cut back, 7 bases at V and 4 bases at J, with 16 bases in the middle. Per germline, CDR1 SNHLY and CDR2 FYNNEI. The CDR3: CASKGPEPRETQYF. The CDR3 region has the DNA TGTGCCAGCAAAGGACCAGAGCCACGAGAGACCCAGTACTTC.

The rearrangement uses TRBV7-2 and TRBJ1-2; D might be TRBD1 (6 bases). The CDR3 has 14 residues. Between the trimmed V and J ends, which lost 3 bases and 2 bases, there was a span of 10 bases. From germline, CDR1 is SGHTA and CDR2 FQGNSA. CDR3 nucleotide sequence: TGTGCCAGCAGCTTGCGGGGGGGCAACTATGGCTACACCTTC. Protein product: CASSLRGGNYGYTF.

The V gene is TRBV29-1, the J gene TRBJ2-1; D gene unclear. Trimming stripped 3 bases from V and 3 bases from J, with 6 bases between. CDR3 size: 12 residues. Germline lookup yields CDR1 SQVTM and CDR2 ANQGSEA. Here the CDR3 reads CSVDDGYNEQFF. CDR3 DNA: TGCAGCGTTGATGACGGCTACAATGAGCAGTTCTTC.

The rearrangement uses TRBV7-9 and TRBJ1-1; 9 bases agree with TRBD1. In germline, CDR1 is SEHNR, CDR2 FQNEAQ (reference sequence). The CDR3 spans 16 residues. Trimming took 5 bases from V and 4 from J; bases not matched to a gene: 11. The CDR3 DNA is TGTGCCAGCAGCAACGACAGGGGGAGTCTGGGCACTGAAGCTTTCTTT. This encodes CASSNDRGSLGTEAFF. The variable domain in full, with the rest retrieved from reference TRBV7-9 and TRBJ1-1, is DTGVSQNPRHKITKRGQNVTFRCDPISEHNRLYWYRQTLGQGPEFLTYFQNEAQLEKSRLLSDRFSAERPKGSFSTLEIQRTEQGDSAMYLCASSNDRGSLGTEAFFGQGTRLTVV.

The chain has TRBV4-1 and TRBJ2-4; the match to TRBD2 covers 8 bases. CDR3 size: 19 residues. CDR1 and CDR2 (germline): MGHRA, YSYEKL. V was clipped by 1 base and J by 0 bases; unmatched bases: 11. The CDR3 DNA is TGCGCCAGCAGCCAAGTAGGGACTAGATCCACCGTAGCCAAAAACATTCAGTACTTC. Translation: CASSQVGTRSTVAKNIQYF.

The V and J genes are TRBV28 and TRBJ1-1; D is unclear. The CDR3 extends over 15 amino acids. Germline CDR1 reads MDHEN; CDR2 reads SYDVKM. V dropped 6 bases and J dropped 0 bases, with 14 bases sitting between them. CDR3 in amino acids: CASSSHGRLNTEAFF. CDR3 in DNA: TGTGCCAGCAGCTCCCATGGACGGCTGAACACTGAAGCTTTCTTT. Based on the CDR3 plus reference TRBV28 and TRBJ1-1, the full variable domain is DVKVTQSSRYLVKRTGEKVFLECVQDMDHENMFWYRQDPGLGLRLIYFSYDVKMKEKGDIPEGYSVSREKKERFSLILESASTNQTSMYLCASSSHGRLNTEAFFGQGTRLTVV.

The chain links TRBV11-3 to TRBJ2-7; TRBD1 agrees at 8 bases. The V gene end was trimmed by 5 bases and the J gene end by 0 bases; junction bases not matched to a gene: 18. Germline loops: CDR1 SGHNT, CDR2 YENEEA. This CDR3 contains 19 residues. CDR3 DNA sequence: TGTGCCAGCAGCCCAACACGGACAGGGATTTACCAGAGCTCCTACGAGCAGTACTTC. As protein: CASSPTRTGIYQSSYEQYF.

This chain joins TRBV2 and TRBJ1-5, with a tentative D call TRBD1 (6 bases). V was clipped by 1 base and J by 7 bases, with 14 bases between them. Germline values: CDR1 SNHLY, CDR2 FYNNEI. The CDR3 totals 15 residues. This CDR3 reads CASSEVWGAEQPQHF. CDR3 in DNA: TGTGCCAGCAGTGAAGTTTGGGGGGCTGAGCAGCCCCAGCATTTT.

V gene TRBV9 combines with J gene TRBJ2-1; D gene unclear. There are 15 residues in the CDR3. The V gene's germline CDR1 is SGDLS and CDR2 YYNGEE. The V and J ends lost 0 bases and 0 bases respectively, with 7 bases between them. The CDR3 DNA sequence: TGTGCCAGCAGCGTAGGGCAGAGCTCCTACAATGAGCAGTTCTTC. It specifies CASSVGQSSYNEQFF.

This clone was seen a handful of times. This chain links TRBV27 with TRBJ2-7; 8 nucleotides agree with TRBD1. CDR1 is MNHEY and CDR2 is SMNVEV in the germline V gene (reference sequence). The CDR3 has 14 residues. Trimming at V came to 4 bases and at J to 4 bases, leaving 6 bases not matched to a gene. Here the CDR3 reads CASSSRQGSYEQYF. CDR3 bases: TGTGCCAGCAGTTCCCGACAGGGGTCATACGAGCAGTACTTC.

The chain joins TRBV25-1 to TRBJ1-5; D perhaps matches TRBD1 (5 bases). Germline CDR1 reads MGHDK; CDR2 reads SYGVNS. The ends were cut back, 6 bases at V and 7 bases at J, with 16 bases in the middle. This CDR3 comprises 14 residues. CDR3 in amino acids: CASSVGGASQPQHF. CDR3 DNA: TGTGCCAGCAGCGTAGGAGGGGCCAGCCAGCCCCAGCATTTT.

V usage is TRBV6-5 and J usage is TRBJ2-4, with D perhaps matching TRBD2 (6 bases). The CDR3 spans 15 residues. V was cut by 0 bases and J by 8 bases, with 14 bases left in between. Per germline, CDR1 MNHEY and CDR2 SVGAGI. In nucleotides, the CDR3 is TGTGCCAGCAGTTACTCGAGCGGGTCGAGGTACATTCAGTACTTC. Protein: CASSYSSGSRYIQYF.

For this clone: This CDR3 is also generated by other DNA sequences in the sample. The genes are TRBV21-1 and TRBJ1-2. TRBV21-1 is designated a pseudogene. The CDR3 extends over 15 amino acids. The CDR3: CASSKGKGLIYGYTF. CDR3 coding DNA: TGTGCCAGCAGCAAAGGTAAAGGACTTATCTATGGCTACACCTTC.

The sample holds many counts of this clone. V gene TRBV19 combines with J gene TRBJ2-3; no reliable D call. Per germline, CDR1 LNHDA and CDR2 SQIVND (reference sequence). V lost 3 bases, J lost 4 bases, and 8 bases lay in between. The CDR3 has 13 amino acids. CDR3 in DNA: TGTGCCAGTAGTATCATAGGGTCAGATACGCAGTATTTT. Residues: CASSIIGSDTQYF. Complete variable domain (other parts from reference TRBV19 and TRBJ2-3): DGGITQSPKYLFRKEGQNVTLSCEQNLNHDAMYWYRQDPGQGLRLIYYSQIVNDFQKGDIAEGYSVSREKKESFPLTVTSAQKNPTAFYLCASSIIGSDTQYFGPGTRLTVL.

The chain joins TRBV9 to TRBJ1-2; perhaps TRBD1 as D (5 bases). Germline V CDR1 and CDR2: SGDLS, YYNGEE. V gave up 0 bases and J gave up 3 bases, with 9 bases separating them. The CDR3 consists of 14 residues. The CDR3 region has the DNA TGTGCCAGCAGCGTAGCCGGGGGTTACTATGGCTACACCTTC. This sequence encodes CASSVAGGYYGYTF.

V is TRBV28 and J is TRBJ1-1; tentative D call: TRBD1 (5 bases). Trimming shortened V by 5 bases and J by 10 bases, and 11 bases separated the two germline ends. The CDR3 extends over 11 amino acids. Per the germline V gene, CDR1 is MDHEN and CDR2 is SYDVKM. The CDR3: CASSPGRGAFF. CDR3 DNA sequence: TGTGCCAGCAGTCCGGGACGAGGAGCTTTCTTT.